This T cell receptor beta chain was profiled in a study of blood T cell repertoires in COVID-19. Study-wide background: Researchers got acute and convalescent COVID-19 samples from the United States, Italy and Spain.

Trimming stripped 6 bases from V and 6 bases from J, with 13 bases between. This CDR3 is 13 amino acids long. The germline V gene has CDR1 SGHRS and CDR2 YFSETQ. Authors' data handling: Estimation of nucleated cell counts was performed using reference gene primer amplification. Repertoires were generated with immunoSEQ multiplex PCR, while TCRdb's copy carries only in-frame clones and drops some. The D gene and trimming were derived from the DNA, and the V and J assignments and clone size from that table. The sample has roughly 200,000 clones; approximately 80% are singletons. This TCR was sampled from a human donor in a cohort sampled during active COVID-19. V usage is TRBV5-1 and J usage is TRBJ2-1; perhaps TRBD1 as D (6 bases). Sequencing was carried out using peripheral blood. CDR3 sequence (DNA): TGCGCCAGCAAGCGGCAGGGGATCAATGAGCAGTTCTTC. The encoded protein is CASKRQGINEQFF.